These 14 T cell receptor beta chains were all obtained from the same sample, sequenced in a study of T cells expressing NK-cell markers. TCRdb re-called the 5' RACE reads; every CDR3 protein appears as one record, without DNA. Its table lists 550,000 or so distinct CDR3 sequences. Material for sequencing was blood T cells: a sorted CD56 or NKG2C T cell subset, CD4+ or CD8+ T cells, or bulk PBMC T cells (not recorded which). The receptors come from a man younger than 30 in good health.

The V gene is TRBV15, the J gene TRBJ2-5; the TCRdb D gene call, TRBD1, has no DNA to confirm it. Germline lookup yields CDR1 LNHNV and CDR2 YYDKDF (reference sequence). This CDR3 spans 15 amino acids. CDR3 region: CATNHRQVLQETQYF.

V is TRBV5-1 and J is TRBJ2-5; the TCRdb D gene call, TRBD1, has no DNA to confirm it. CDR1 is SGHRS, CDR2 YFSETQ, per germline. This CDR3 contains 14 residues. CDR3 in amino acids: CASSLGGRSETQYF.

V and J are TRBV29-1 and TRBJ2-3. CDR1 is SQVTM and CDR2 is ANQGSEA in the germline V gene. The CDR3 sequence is 13 residues long. The CDR3 sequence: CSVASRNVDTQYF.

The V call is TRBV15, the J call TRBJ2-1; TCRdb calls TRBD1, which cannot be checked without DNA. The V gene's germline CDR1 is LNHNV and CDR2 YYDKDF (reference sequence). This CDR3 spans 15 amino acids. The CDR3 sequence is CATTNQDSGHNEQFF.

V usage is TRBV7-2 and J usage is TRBJ2-3; TCRdb names TRBD1, which stays unverified in the absence of DNA. Germline V gene sequence: CDR1 SGHTA, CDR2 FQGNSA. This CDR3 region has 15 residues. The CDR3 here is CASSLDDRGLDTQYF.

The chain carries TRBV10-3 and TRBJ1-6; TCRdb calls TRBD1, which cannot be checked without DNA. The CDR3 loop spans 13 amino acids. Germline V gives CDR1 ENHRY, CDR2 SYGVKD. CDR3 residues: CAITRQKDSPLHF.

The chain carries TRBV20-1 and TRBJ2-1; TCRdb returns TRBD2, unconfirmable since there is no DNA. CDR3 size: 16 residues. The germline gives CDR1 DFQATT, CDR2 SNEGSKA (reference sequence). CDR3 sequence: CSARKLEREAYNEQFF.

V and J are TRBV5-4 and TRBJ1-5. Germline V gives CDR1 SGHNT, CDR2 YYREEE (reference sequence). The CDR3 has 13 residues. CDR3 sequence reads: CASSVGGDQPQHF.

The chain carries TRBV5-4 and TRBJ1-1; the D gene TCRdb calls, TRBD1, cannot be checked with no DNA. CDR3 length equals 13 residues. CDR1 is SGHNT and CDR2 is YYREEE in the germline V gene (reference sequence). CDR3 sequence reads: CASSLGQGLGAFF.

The chain recombines TRBV20-1 with TRBJ2-1; without DNA, the TCRdb call of TRBD1 cannot be checked. This CDR3 comprises 19 residues. Germline V gene data show CDR1 as DFQATT and CDR2 as SNEGSKA (reference sequence). The CDR3 sequence: CSARDHRAEGERLYNEQFF.

The chain couples TRBV12-3 or TRBV12-4 to TRBJ2-6. The CDR3 totals 15 residues. This chain's CDR3 is CASSARRAGANVLTF.

This sequence joins TRBV27 and TRBJ2-1. The CDR3 runs 11 residues. Germline V gives CDR1 MNHEY, CDR2 SMNVEV (reference sequence). This chain's CDR3 is CASSLGNRLFF.

This chain's CDR3 is CASSPGLGRQETQYF. V usage is TRBV18 and J usage is TRBJ2-5. Germline values: CDR1 KGHSH, CDR2 LQKENI. The length of the CDR3 is 15 residues.

The chain is built from TRBV29-1 and TRBJ2-1; with no DNA, the TCRdb D assignment of TRBD1 cannot be verified. The CDR3 runs 16 residues. Germline lookup yields CDR1 SQVTM and CDR2 ANQGSEA. CDR3 in amino acids: CSVSGHKQWGDNEQFF.